The source of this TCR beta chain is a study of blood T cell repertoires in COVID-19. Overall study: The samples span acute and convalescent COVID-19 from the United States, Italy and Spain. In each case, the material was cDNA or gDNA derived from T cells, B-cell-depleted T cells, or PBMCs.

In the original processing: Reference gene primer amplification gave estimated nucleated cell counts. Sequencing was performed with immunoSEQ multiplex PCR; in TCRdb, only in-frame clones are kept and a portion is missing. V, J and clone size were drawn from that table, and D and trimming were deduced from the DNA. Of around 70,000 clones listed, 88% are singletons. V gave up 0 bases and J gave up 0 bases, with 15 bases separating them. The CDR3 spans 18 residues. The germline CDR1 and CDR2 sequences are LGHDT and YNNKEL (reference sequence). This receptor was taken from an elderly woman with active or convalescent COVID-19. This sequence joins TRBV3-1 (or the pseudogene TRBV3-2) and TRBJ1-3, with D possibly being TRBD1 (5 bases). The specimen sequenced was peripheral blood. This CDR3 reads CASSQDLSAGRSGNTIYF. As DNA, the CDR3 is TGTGCCAGCAGCCAAGATTTGAGCGCAGGGCGCTCTGGAAACACCATATATTTT.